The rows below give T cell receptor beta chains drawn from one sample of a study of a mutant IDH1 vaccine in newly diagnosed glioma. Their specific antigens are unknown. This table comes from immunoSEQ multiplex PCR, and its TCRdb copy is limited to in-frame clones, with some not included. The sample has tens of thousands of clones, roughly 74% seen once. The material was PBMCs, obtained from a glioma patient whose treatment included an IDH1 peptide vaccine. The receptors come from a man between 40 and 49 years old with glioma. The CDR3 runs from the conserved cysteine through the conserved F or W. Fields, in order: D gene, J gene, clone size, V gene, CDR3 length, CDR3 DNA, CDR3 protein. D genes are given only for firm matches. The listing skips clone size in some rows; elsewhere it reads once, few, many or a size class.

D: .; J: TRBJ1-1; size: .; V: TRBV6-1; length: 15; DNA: TGTGCCAGCAGTGAGCAGGGTTTCCTGAACACTGAAGCTTTCTTT; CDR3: CASSEQGFLNTEAFF
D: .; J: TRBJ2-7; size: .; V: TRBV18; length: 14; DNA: TGTGCCAGCTCACCCGGAGGACAGTTCTACGAGCAGTACTTC; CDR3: CASSPGGQFYEQYF
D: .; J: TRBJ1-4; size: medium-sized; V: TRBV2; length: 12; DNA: TGTGCCAGCAGTGGACAAATGGGAAAACTGTTTTTT; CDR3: CASSGQMGKLFF
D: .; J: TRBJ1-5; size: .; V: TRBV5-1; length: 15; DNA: TGCGCCAGCAGCTTGGAGTCGGGGGGCAATCAGCCCCAGCATTTT; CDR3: CASSLESGGNQPQHF
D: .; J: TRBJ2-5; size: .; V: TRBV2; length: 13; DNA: TGTGCCAGCGGGCGAGACACCAAAGAGACCCAGTACTTC; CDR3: CASGRDTKETQYF
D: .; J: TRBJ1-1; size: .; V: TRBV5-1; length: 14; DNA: TGCGCCAGCAGCTCTGGGACGGAGAACACTGAAGCTTTCTTT; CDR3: CASSSGTENTEAFF
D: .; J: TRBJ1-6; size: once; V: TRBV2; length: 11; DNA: TGTGCCAGCACCGGGGGGGGCCCCCTCCACTTT; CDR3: CASTGGGPLHF
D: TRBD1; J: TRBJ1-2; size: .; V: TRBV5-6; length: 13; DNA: TGTGCCAGCAGCCCCGGGACAGGGTATGGCTACACCTTC; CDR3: CASSPGTGYGYTF
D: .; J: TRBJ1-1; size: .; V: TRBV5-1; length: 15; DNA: TGCGCCAGCAGCTTAGGGACGAACCAAAAAGTGGAAGCTTTCTTT; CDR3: CASSLGTNQKVEAFF
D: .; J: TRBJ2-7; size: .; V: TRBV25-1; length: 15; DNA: TGTGCCAGCAGTGAATGGGGTATAGATCAGGGCGAGCAGTACTTC; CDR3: CASSEWGIDQGEQYF
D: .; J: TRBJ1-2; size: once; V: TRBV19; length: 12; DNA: TGTGCCAGTAGTATTCAAGGTTCGGGCTACACCTTC; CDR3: CASSIQGSGYTF
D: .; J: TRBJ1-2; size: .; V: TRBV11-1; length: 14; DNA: TGTGCCAGCAGCCTCGCTGACAGCAGATATGGCTACACCTTC; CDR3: CASSLADSRYGYTF
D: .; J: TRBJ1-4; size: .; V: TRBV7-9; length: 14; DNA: TGTGCCAGCAGCTTAGGGGTGCCTAATGAAAAACTGTTTTTT; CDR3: CASSLGVPNEKLFF
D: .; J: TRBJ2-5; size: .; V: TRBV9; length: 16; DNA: TGTGCCAGCAGCCCCGGGATGTCTCTCCTAGTGGAGACCCAGTACTTC; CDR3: CASSPGMSLLVETQYF
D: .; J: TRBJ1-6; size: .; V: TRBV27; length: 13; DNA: TGTGCCAGCAGTTTTAGACAGGATTCACCCCTCCACTTT; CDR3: CASSFRQDSPLHF
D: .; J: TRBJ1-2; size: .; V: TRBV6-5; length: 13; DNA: TGTGCCAGCAGTTACTATGAGGAGGATGGCTACACCTTC; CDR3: CASSYYEEDGYTF
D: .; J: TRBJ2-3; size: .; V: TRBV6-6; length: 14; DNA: TGTGCCAGCAGTTACTCAGGACAGCAGGATACGCAGTATTTT; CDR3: CASSYSGQQDTQYF
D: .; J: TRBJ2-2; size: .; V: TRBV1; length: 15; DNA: TGCACCAGCAGCCCGTTACTACAGGGAACCGGGGAGCTGTTTTTT; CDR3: CTSSPLLQGTGELFF
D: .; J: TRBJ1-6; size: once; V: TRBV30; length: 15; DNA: TGTGCCTGGAGTGTACGAGAGACAACTAATTCACCCCTCCACTTT; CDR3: CAWSVRETTNSPLHF
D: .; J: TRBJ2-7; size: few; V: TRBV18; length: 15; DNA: TGTGCCAGCTCACCACCCGCGGGGGCAGCCTACGAGCAGTACTTC; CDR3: CASSPPAGAAYEQYF
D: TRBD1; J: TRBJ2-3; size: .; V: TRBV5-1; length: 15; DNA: TGCGCCAGCAGAAAAACAGGGGGCTGGGCAGATACGCAGTATTTT; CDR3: CASRKTGGWADTQYF
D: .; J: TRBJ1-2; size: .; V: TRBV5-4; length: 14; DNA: TGTGCCAGCAGCCGTGATCAGGGCCCCTATGGCTACACCTTC; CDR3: CASSRDQGPYGYTF
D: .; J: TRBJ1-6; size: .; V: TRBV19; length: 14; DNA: TGTGCCAGTAGCGGATGGGGAAATATTTCACCCCTCCACTTT; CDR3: CASSGWGNISPLHF
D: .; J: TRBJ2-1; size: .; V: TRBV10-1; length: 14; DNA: TGCGCCAGCAGTGAGTCGGTCAGGGGAAATGAGCAGTTCTTC; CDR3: CASSESVRGNEQFF
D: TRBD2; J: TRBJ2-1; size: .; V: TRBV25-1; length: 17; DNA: TGTGCCAGCAGTGTGACTAGCGGGGGGCCTGGCGGCAATGAGCAGTTCTTC; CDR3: CASSVTSGGPGGNEQFF
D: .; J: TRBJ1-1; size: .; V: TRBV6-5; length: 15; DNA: TGTGCCAGCAGTTACTCATGGCAGGGGAACACTGAAGCTTTCTTT; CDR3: CASSYSWQGNTEAFF
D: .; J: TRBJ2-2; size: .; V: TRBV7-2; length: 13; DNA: TGTGCCAGCAGCCGTAGACGGGCCGGGGAGCTGTTTTTT; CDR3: CASSRRRAGELFF
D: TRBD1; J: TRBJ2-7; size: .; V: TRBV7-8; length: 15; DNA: TGTGCCAGCAGCAATCCGGGACAGCTTCCCTACGAGCAGTACTTC; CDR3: CASSNPGQLPYEQYF
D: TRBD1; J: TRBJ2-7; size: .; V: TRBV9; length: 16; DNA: TGTGCCAGCAGCGTAGGAAACAGGGGAACGGACTACGAGCAGTACTTC; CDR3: CASSVGNRGTDYEQYF
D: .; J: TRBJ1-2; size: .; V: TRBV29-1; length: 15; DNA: TGCAGCGTTGAAGAAGGGCGGACTGGGAGGTATGGCTACACCTTC; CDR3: CSVEEGRTGRYGYTF
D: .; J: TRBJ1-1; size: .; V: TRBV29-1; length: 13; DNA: TGCAGCGCCCATCGGGGTCGAGAGACTGAAGCTTTCTTT; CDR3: CSAHRGRETEAFF
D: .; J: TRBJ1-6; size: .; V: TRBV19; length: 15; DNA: TGTGCCACCGGACGGGAGAGCTCCTATAATTCACCCCTCCACTTT; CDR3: CATGRESSYNSPLHF
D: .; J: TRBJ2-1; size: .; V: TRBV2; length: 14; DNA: TGTGCCAGCAGGCCCAGTTTCTCCTACAATGAGCAGTTCTTC; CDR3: CASRPSFSYNEQFF
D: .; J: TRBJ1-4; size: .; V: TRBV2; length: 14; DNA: TGTGCCAGCAGAGGGGGGATTCCTAATGAAAAACTGTTTTTT; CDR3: CASRGGIPNEKLFF
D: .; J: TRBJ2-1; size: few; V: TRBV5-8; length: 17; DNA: TGTGCCAGCAGCTTGGGAGGCACAGCCTTCACCTTCAATGAGCAGTTCTTC; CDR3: CASSLGGTAFTFNEQFF
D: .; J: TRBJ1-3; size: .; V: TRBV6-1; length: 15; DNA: TGTGCCAGCAGGCCGGGGTTCTCGGATGGAAACACCATATATTTT; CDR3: CASRPGFSDGNTIYF
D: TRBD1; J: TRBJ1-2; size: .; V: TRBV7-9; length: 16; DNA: TGTGCCAGCAGTATAAAGACAGGGGGCCTAGGAAGTGGCTACACCTTC; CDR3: CASSIKTGGLGSGYTF
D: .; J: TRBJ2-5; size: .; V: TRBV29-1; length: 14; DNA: TGCAGCGTTGTATGGGCCTCAGGAGGAGAGACCCAGTACTTC; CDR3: CSVVWASGGETQYF
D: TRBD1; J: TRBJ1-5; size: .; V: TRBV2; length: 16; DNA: TGTGCCAGCAGAGAACAGGGGGCAGGCGTCAATCAGCCCCAGCATTTT; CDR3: CASREQGAGVNQPQHF
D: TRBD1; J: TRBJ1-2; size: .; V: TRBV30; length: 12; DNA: TGTGCCCGGGACAGACGAACCTATGGCTACACCTTC; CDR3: CARDRRTYGYTF
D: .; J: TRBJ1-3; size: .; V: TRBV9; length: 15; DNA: TGTGCCAGCAGCGCTTCGACGGGGACGGGAAACACCATATATTTT; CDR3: CASSASTGTGNTIYF
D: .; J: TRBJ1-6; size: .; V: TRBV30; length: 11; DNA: TGTGCCTGGAGATATAATTCACCCCTCCACTTT; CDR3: CAWRYNSPLHF
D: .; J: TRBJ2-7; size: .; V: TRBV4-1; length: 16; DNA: TGCGCCAGCAGCCAAGAGAGGGGGGTCTTGGCTAGGGAGCAGTACTTC; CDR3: CASSQERGVLAREQYF
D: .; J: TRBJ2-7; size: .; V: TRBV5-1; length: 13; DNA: TGCGCCAGCAGCACCGGGACCCTCTACGAGCAGTACTTC; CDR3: CASSTGTLYEQYF
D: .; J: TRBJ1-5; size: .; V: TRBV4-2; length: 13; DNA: TGTGCCAGCAGCCAAGAGATCAATCAGCCCCAGCATTTT; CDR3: CASSQEINQPQHF
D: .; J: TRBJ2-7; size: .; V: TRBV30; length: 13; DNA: TGTGCCTCCAGCCCCTCAAGGCTGTCGGAGCAGTACTTC; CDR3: CASSPSRLSEQYF
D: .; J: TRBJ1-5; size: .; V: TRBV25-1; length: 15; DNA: TGTGCCAGCAGTGGGACTTCCGAAGTTGAACAGCCCCAGCATTTT; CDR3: CASSGTSEVEQPQHF